The TCR beta chain described here comes from a study of a mutant IDH1 vaccine in newly diagnosed glioma (dated by TCRdb to the early 2020s). A note on the overall study: In the chemotherapy-containing groups, vaccination started alongside temozolomide cycles, whereas in patients who had radiotherapy alone it started 4-6 weeks after radiotherapy. Of the approximately 35 treated patients, around 62% were male and roughly 40% were female, and a mean age of roughly 40 years was recorded. Before enrollment, most patients had been given radiochemotherapy with temozolomide as standard therapy, while the rest had received either radiotherapy alone or temozolomide alone. Visit V12 was the week-35 safety follow-up and visit V13 was the week-47 end of study. Peripheral blood samples were drawn at six visits, namely V03 (baseline), V05, V07, V10, V12 and V13. Longitudinal TCRB deep sequencing was performed for 25 to 30 treated patients wherever samples were available for exploratory analyses.

In the case of this clone: It lacks a known antigen. Per-base qualities were not stored, and no clone one base away is much larger.

Overall results and qualifications from the work: PBMC samples for TCRB deep sequencing were selected based on availability. According to the authors, sample limitations meant that analyses of patient blood samples could not be reproduced. Immune responses induced by the vaccine were seen in over 80% of patients across multiple MHC alleles. Changes in the top peripheral T cell clonotypes picked up by TCRB sequencing did not appear to be linked to pseudoprogression.

The CDR3 covers 16 residues, taking in both the cysteine and the phenylalanine. The read is trimmed to its CDR3 DNA, 48 bases read in frame from base 1. CDR1 and CDR2 are drawn from the germline V gene (reference sequence): SSHAT, FNYEAQ. Interpreted using the paper, the time point label stands for: week 47, end of study. A 20-mer mutant IDH1 peptide at 300 micrograms in Montanide made up each vaccine dose, which was injected subcutaneously together with topical imiquimod. Patients received eight vaccinations in weeks 1, 3, 5, 7, 11, 15, 19 and 23, corresponding to visits V03 through V10. The donors had newly diagnosed IDH1-mutant astrocytomas of WHO grade 3 or 4 that showed loss of nuclear ATRX. The samples were drawn from NOA16, a multicentre, single-arm, open-label phase I trial in Germany that tested a mutant IDH1 peptide vaccine in humans for the first time. Genomic DNA for TCRB sequencing was isolated from EDTA blood with the DNeasy Blood and Tissue Kit.

Libraries were constructed by the immunoSEQ multiplex PCR assay. Rearranged TCR beta chain sequences were amplified using the hsTCRB Kit according to the manufacturer's protocol. An Illumina MiSeq was used to sequence the TCRB libraries. The study's processing was this. Demultiplexing, trimming and gene mapping were performed with the kit vendor's proprietary platform. TCRdb took over this immuneACCESS table, retaining in-frame rearrangements with V and J assigned. Such tables are incomplete; in checked studies, under half of the missing clones stem from an unresolved V gene, and the remainder is unexplained. That table furnishes V, J and clone size, whereas the DNA furnished D and trimming. Here the sample has roughly 50,000 clones; about 80% occur a single time. Of the sample, more than 4% is held by the ten largest clones.

The clonotype comes from a woman aged 40 to 50 with glioma. Some clones in this sample may be carry-over from other donors' samples. The rearrangement combines TRBV7-7 with TRBJ1-5, with 7 junctional bases fitting TRBD1. The specimen was PBMCs, collected from a glioma patient whose treatment included an IDH1 peptide vaccine. The bases are TGTGCTAGCTCCAACCGGGACAGTCTAAATGGGCAGCCCCAGCATTTT. Its product reads: CASSNRDSLNGQPQHF.